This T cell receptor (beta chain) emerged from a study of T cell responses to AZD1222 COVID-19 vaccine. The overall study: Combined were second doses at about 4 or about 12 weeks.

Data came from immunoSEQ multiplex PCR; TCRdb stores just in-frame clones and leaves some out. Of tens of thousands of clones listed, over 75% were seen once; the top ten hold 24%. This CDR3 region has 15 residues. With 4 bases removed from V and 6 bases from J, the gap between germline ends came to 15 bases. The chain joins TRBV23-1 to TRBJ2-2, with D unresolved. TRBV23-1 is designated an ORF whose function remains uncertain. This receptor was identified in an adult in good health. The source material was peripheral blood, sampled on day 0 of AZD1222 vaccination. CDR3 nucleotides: TGCGCCAGCAGTCCTCGCCAACCGTTCCCCGGGGAGCTGTTTTTT. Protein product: CASSPRQPFPGELFF.